A single sample is the source of the 26 T cell receptor beta chains below, sequenced in a study of blood T cells in healthy people across ages. A second PCR, run for roughly 7 to 11 cycles, used a sample-barcoded 5' primer plus a J-beta primer mix. TCRdb analysed the 5' RACE reads with MiXCR anew, one entry per CDR3 protein. The sample consists of about 1.4 million distinct CDR3 sequences, approximately 59% of them appearing once. The sequenced sample was blood. Source of these receptors: a man between 18 and 29 years old in good health.

This clonotype is a singleton in its sample. The rearrangement joins TRBV12-3 or TRBV12-4 to TRBJ2-5, with 7 bases matching TRBD1. Trimming at V came to 4 bases and at J to 1 base, leaving 3 bases not matched to a gene. CDR3 length equals 14 residues. CDR3 nucleotides: TGTGCCAGCAGTTGGCGACAGGGCCAAGAGACCCAGTACTTC. It specifies CASSWRQGQETQYF.

J is TRBJ2-5 and V is TRBV7-9, with TRBD2 matching over 8 bases. Trimming at V came to 5 bases and at J to 2 bases, leaving 7 bases not matched to a gene. The CDR3 is 15 residues long. The V gene's germline CDR1 is SEHNR and CDR2 FQNEAQ (reference sequence). This CDR3 reads CASSGIAGRQETQYF. Written as DNA, the CDR3 is TGTGCCAGCAGCGGTATAGCGGGGAGACAAGAGACCCAGTACTTC.

The genes are TRBV24-1 and TRBJ1-5; D may be TRBD1 (5 bases). The ends were cut back, 2 bases at V and 0 bases at J, with 13 bases in the middle. CDR1 is KGHDR, CDR2 SFDVKD, per germline. The CDR3 has 17 amino acids. In nucleotides, the CDR3 is TGTGCCACCAGTGATTCAAGACAGCTTAATAGCAATCAGCCCCAGCATTTT. Encoded protein: CATSDSRQLNSNQPQHF.

The chain combines TRBV11-2 with TRBJ2-7; D gene uncertain. V was clipped by 5 bases and J by 6 bases, with 14 bases between them. The CDR3 runs to 13 residues. The germline CDR1 and CDR2 sequences are SGHAT and FQNNGV. CDR3 region: CASSRNPHGEQYF. The CDR3 DNA reads as TGTGCCAGCAGCCGGAATCCCCACGGCGAGCAGTACTTC.

V gene TRBV4-2 combines with J gene TRBJ1-2; 11 bases agree with TRBD1. The V and J ends lost 4 bases and 4 bases, in that order; junction bases with no gene match: 8. From germline, CDR1 is LGHNA and CDR2 YNFKEQ. CDR3 size: 16 residues. CDR3 DNA sequence: TGTGCCAGCAGCCCTAACGGACAGGGGGCAGCCTATGGCTACACCTTC. Amino acid sequence: CASSPNGQGAAYGYTF.

The chain joins TRBV4-1 to TRBJ1-5, with D possibly being TRBD1 (6 bases). The CDR3 has 15 amino acids. The germline V and J ends were trimmed by 0 bases and 7 bases, with 13 bases remaining between them. The germline CDR1 and CDR2 sequences are MGHRA and YSYEKL. In DNA form, the CDR3 reads TGCGCCAGCAGCCAAGATCCCCAGGGGACCCAGCCCCAGCATTTT. Translating it yields CASSQDPQGTQPQHF.

This clonotype was found a few times. V gene TRBV21-1 combines with J gene TRBJ2-1; TRBD2, the D gene given by the table, was not confirmed from the DNA. TRBV21-1 is listed as a pseudogene. The CDR3 sequence is 18 residues long. The CDR3 DNA reads as TGTGCCAGCAGCAAAGCTGCGCGGGAGGGCCGACGATACAATGAGCAGTTCTTC. It translates to CASSKAAREGRRYNEQFF.

The CDR3, as DNA: TGTGCCAGCAGCCCACCCGGGGAGGGTGTCTATGGCTACACCTTC. Protein product: CASSPPGEGVYGYTF. The chain carries TRBV2 and TRBJ1-2; D not resolved. Germline lookup yields CDR1 SNHLY and CDR2 FYNNEI. The CDR3 loop spans 15 amino acids. With 6 bases removed from V and 4 bases from J, the gap between germline ends came to 18 bases. The full variable domain, with the rest looked up from reference TRBV2 and TRBJ1-2, is EPEVTQTPSHQVTQMGQEVILRCVPISNHLYFYWYRQILGQKVEFLVSFYNNEISEKSEIFDDQFSVERPDGSNFTLKIRSTKLEDSAMYFCASSPPGEGVYGYTFGSGTRLTVV.

V usage is TRBV20-1 and J usage is TRBJ1-2; TRBD1 is a possible D gene (6 bases). The V end was cut by 0 bases, the J end by 4 bases, with 12 bases between. CDR3 length: 14 amino acids. CDR1 and CDR2 (germline): DFQATT, SNEGSKA (reference sequence). CDR3 DNA: TGCAGTGCTAGAGAAGCGGGGGCTGGCTATGGCTACACCTTC. Translated: CSAREAGAGYGYTF.

The chain is built from TRBV20-1 and TRBJ2-1; TRBD2 matches 8 bases. This CDR3 contains 14 residues. V shed 1 base and J 9 bases; nucleotides not matched to a gene: 8. Germline V gene lookup returns CDR1 DFQATT and CDR2 SNEGSKA (reference sequence). The CDR3 nucleotides read TGCAGTGCTAGAGCTAGCGGGCGATTCATTGAGCAGTTCTTC. Protein: CSARASGRFIEQFF.

V and J are TRBV6-6 and TRBJ2-5, with 7 positions matching TRBD2. The CDR3 runs 15 residues. Per the germline V gene, CDR1 is MNHNY and CDR2 is SVGAGI (reference sequence). The V and J ends lost 5 bases and 2 bases, in that order; junction bases with no gene match: 8. CDR3 in amino acids: CASSNKRDLQETQYF. CDR3 bases: TGTGCCAGCAGTAATAAGCGGGACCTACAAGAGACCCAGTACTTC.

This clonotype was counted only a few times. The chain links TRBV29-1 to TRBJ2-1; D uncertain. Germline CDR1 is SQVTM and CDR2 is ANQGSEA. V lost 3 bases, J lost 12 bases, and 3 bases lay in between. The CDR3 totals 8 residues. CDR3 DNA: TGCAGCGTTGATCGGCAGTTCTTC. Its protein is CSVDRQFF.

This chain links TRBV7-2 with TRBJ1-1; D is unclear. With 1 base removed from V and 1 base from J, the gap between germline ends came to 10 bases. Germline lookup yields CDR1 SGHTA and CDR2 FQGNSA. The length of the CDR3 is 15 residues. CDR3 nucleotide sequence: TGTGCCAGCAGCTTAGGGCGGTTTCGGAACACTGAAGCTTTCTTT. Translated: CASSLGRFRNTEAFF. Full variable domain (outside the CDR3, taken from reference TRBV7-2 and TRBJ1-1): GAGVSQSPSNKVTEKGKDVELRCDPISGHTALYWYRQSLGQGLEFLIYFQGNSAPDKSGLPSDRFSAERTGGSVSTLTIQRTQQEDSAVYLCASSLGRFRNTEAFFGQGTRLTVV.

V and J are TRBV27 and TRBJ2-1, with D perhaps being TRBD1 or TRBD2 (5 bases each). The J call is uncertain, as TRBJ2-7 better fits the DNA end. CDR3 length equals 15 residues. The germline gives CDR1 MNHEY, CDR2 SMNVEV (reference sequence). The CDR3 DNA reads as TGTGCCAGCAGTTTAATGAGGGGTTTGGCCTACGAGCAGTACTTC. The encoded protein is CASSLMRGLAYEQYF.

In its sample, this clonotype was seen many times. The chain links TRBV29-1 to TRBJ2-1; no definite D call. Between the trimmed V and J ends, which lost 4 bases and 2 bases, there was a span of 3 bases. There are 11 residues in the CDR3. Germline loops: CDR1 SQVTM, CDR2 ANQGSEA. As DNA, the CDR3 is TGCAGCGTTGTCACCTACAATGAGCAGTTCTTC. It encodes CSVVTYNEQFF.

This sequence joins TRBV20-1 and TRBJ2-3; D gene uncertain. This CDR3 is 11 amino acids long. V was cut by 5 bases and J by 4 bases, with 7 bases left in between. Germline loops: CDR1 DFQATT, CDR2 SNEGSKA (reference sequence). The CDR3: CSASRSDTQYF. CDR3 coding DNA: TGCAGTGCTTCACGCTCAGATACGCAGTATTTT.

This chain links TRBV27 with TRBJ2-4, with D hard to call. The J call is uncertain, as TRBJ2-7 better fits the DNA end. Germline V gene data show CDR1 as MNHEY and CDR2 as SMNVEV (reference sequence). The CDR3 has 11 amino acids. This chain's CDR3 is CASPRGDEQYF. In DNA form, the CDR3 reads TGTGCCAGTCCTCGTGGTGACGAGCAGTACTTC.

J is TRBJ1-5 and V is TRBV20-1; D may be TRBD1 (6 bases). The CDR3 length is 15 residues. Trimming pared 2 bases from V and 6 bases from J, leaving 17 bases between. Germline V gene data show CDR1 as DFQATT and CDR2 as SNEGSKA (reference sequence). CDR3 DNA sequence: TGCAGTGCTAGATCCCTAGGGGGACTAGGTCAGCCCCAGCATTTT. This translates into CSARSLGGLGQPQHF.

V gene TRBV4-1 combines with J gene TRBJ1-6; D remains unclear. V lost 5 bases and J 4 bases, leaving 12 bases between the germline ends. Germline CDR1 is MGHRA and CDR2 is YSYEKL. The CDR3 loop spans 15 amino acids. The CDR3 spells CASSSEGPYNSPLHF. In DNA, the CDR3 is TGCGCCAGCAGCTCAGAAGGACCTTATAATTCACCCCTCCACTTT.

The rearrangement uses TRBV4-3 and TRBJ2-7; TRBD2 matches 13 bases. J gave up 3 bases and V 6 bases, and 8 bases lay outside the gene matches. This CDR3 is built from 16 residues. Germline values: CDR1 LGHNA, CDR2 YSLEER. CDR3 coding DNA: TGCGCCAGCAGTCAATCCGGGACTAGCGGGGACTACGAGCAGTACTTC. Residues: CASSQSGTSGDYEQYF.

V is TRBV15 and J is TRBJ1-1, with D uncertain. This CDR3 has 12 amino acids. CDR1 LNHNV and CDR2 YYDKDF come from the germline V gene (reference sequence). V was clipped by 1 base and J by 6 bases, with 6 bases between them. The CDR3 DNA follows: TGTGCCACCAGCAGAGCAAGGGCTGAAGCTTTCTTT. As protein: CATSRARAEAFF.

This chain uses TRBV5-1 with TRBJ2-1; unclear D gene. This CDR3 is built from 14 residues. Between the trimmed V and J ends, which lost 0 bases and 2 bases, there was a span of 6 bases. Germline values: CDR1 SGHRS, CDR2 YFSETQ. In nucleotides, the CDR3 is TGCGCCAGCAGCTTGGGCGTTACCTACAATGAGCAGTTCTTC. It is translated as CASSLGVTYNEQFF.

The chain couples TRBV20-1 to TRBJ2-4; D gene unclear. The CDR3 covers 18 residues. Germline V gene data show CDR1 as DFQATT and CDR2 as SNEGSKA (reference sequence). V was trimmed by 3 bases and J by 0 bases, leaving 21 bases between them. This CDR3 reads CSASPPWVAVLAKNIQYF. The CDR3 DNA sequence: TGCAGTGCTAGCCCTCCTTGGGTCGCAGTGCTAGCCAAAAACATTCAGTACTTC.

This clonotype was counted once. A read error may produce the germline difference seen at one junction end. J is TRBJ2-3 and V is TRBV12-3 or TRBV12-4; D unresolved. The CDR3 sequence is 12 residues long. The CDR3 DNA sequence: TGTGCCAGTAGTGTTAGCACAGATACGGAGTATTTT. This translates into CASSVSTDTEYF.

J is TRBJ1-6 and V is TRBV9; maybe TRBD1 (5 bases). The germline V gene encodes CDR1 SGDLS and CDR2 YYNGEE. The length of the CDR3 is 15 residues. V was clipped by 3 bases and J by 12 bases, with 19 bases between them. The CDR3 sequence: CASSGSGQGWQPLHF. CDR3 DNA: TGTGCCAGCAGCGGGTCCGGGCAGGGATGGCAACCCCTCCACTTT.

For the CDR3, the DNA is TGTGCCAGCAGCTCCTCGAGAGGCTTGAACACTGAAGCTTTCTTT. It encodes CASSSSRGLNTEAFF. The rearrangement uses TRBV7-6 and TRBJ1-1; D is unresolved. Germline-derived CDR1 and CDR2 are SGHVS and FNYEAQ. The CDR3 has 15 residues. The V end lost 4 bases, the J end lost 0 bases, and 12 bases lay between the germline ends.